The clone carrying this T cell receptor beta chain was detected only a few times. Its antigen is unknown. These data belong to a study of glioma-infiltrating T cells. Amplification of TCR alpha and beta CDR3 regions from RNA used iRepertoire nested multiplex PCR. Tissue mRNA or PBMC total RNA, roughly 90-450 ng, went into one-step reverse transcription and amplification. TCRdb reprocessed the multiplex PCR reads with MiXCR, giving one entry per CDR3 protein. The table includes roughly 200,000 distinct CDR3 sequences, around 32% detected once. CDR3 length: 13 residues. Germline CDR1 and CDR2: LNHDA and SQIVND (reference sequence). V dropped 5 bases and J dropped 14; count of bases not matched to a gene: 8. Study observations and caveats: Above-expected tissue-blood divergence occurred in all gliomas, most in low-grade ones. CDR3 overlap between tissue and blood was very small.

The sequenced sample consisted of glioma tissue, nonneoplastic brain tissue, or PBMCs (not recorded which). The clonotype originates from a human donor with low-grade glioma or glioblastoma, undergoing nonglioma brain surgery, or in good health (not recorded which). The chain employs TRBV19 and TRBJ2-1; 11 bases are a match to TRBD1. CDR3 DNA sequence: TGTGCCAGTAGTCCGGCCGGACAGGGGGCGAAGTTCTTC. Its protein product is CASSPAGQGAKFF. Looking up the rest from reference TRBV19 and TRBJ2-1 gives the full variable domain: DGGITQSPKYLFRKEGQNVTLSCEQNLNHDAMYWYRQDPGQGLRLIYYSQIVNDFQKGDIAEGYSVSREKKESFPLTVTSAQKNPTAFYLCASSPAGQGAKFFGPGTRLTVL.